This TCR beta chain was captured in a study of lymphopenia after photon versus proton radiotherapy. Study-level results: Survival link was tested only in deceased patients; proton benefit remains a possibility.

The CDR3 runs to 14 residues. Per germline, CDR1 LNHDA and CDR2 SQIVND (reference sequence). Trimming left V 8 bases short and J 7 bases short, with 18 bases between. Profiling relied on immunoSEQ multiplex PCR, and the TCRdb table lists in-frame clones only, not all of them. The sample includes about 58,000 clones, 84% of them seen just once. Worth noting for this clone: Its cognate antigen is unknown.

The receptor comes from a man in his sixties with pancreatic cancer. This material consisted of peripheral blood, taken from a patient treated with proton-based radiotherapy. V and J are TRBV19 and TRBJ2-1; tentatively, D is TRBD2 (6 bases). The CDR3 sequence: CASETWAGLNEQFF. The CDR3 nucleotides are TGTGCCAGTGAGACGTGGGCGGGACTGAATGAGCAGTTCTTC.